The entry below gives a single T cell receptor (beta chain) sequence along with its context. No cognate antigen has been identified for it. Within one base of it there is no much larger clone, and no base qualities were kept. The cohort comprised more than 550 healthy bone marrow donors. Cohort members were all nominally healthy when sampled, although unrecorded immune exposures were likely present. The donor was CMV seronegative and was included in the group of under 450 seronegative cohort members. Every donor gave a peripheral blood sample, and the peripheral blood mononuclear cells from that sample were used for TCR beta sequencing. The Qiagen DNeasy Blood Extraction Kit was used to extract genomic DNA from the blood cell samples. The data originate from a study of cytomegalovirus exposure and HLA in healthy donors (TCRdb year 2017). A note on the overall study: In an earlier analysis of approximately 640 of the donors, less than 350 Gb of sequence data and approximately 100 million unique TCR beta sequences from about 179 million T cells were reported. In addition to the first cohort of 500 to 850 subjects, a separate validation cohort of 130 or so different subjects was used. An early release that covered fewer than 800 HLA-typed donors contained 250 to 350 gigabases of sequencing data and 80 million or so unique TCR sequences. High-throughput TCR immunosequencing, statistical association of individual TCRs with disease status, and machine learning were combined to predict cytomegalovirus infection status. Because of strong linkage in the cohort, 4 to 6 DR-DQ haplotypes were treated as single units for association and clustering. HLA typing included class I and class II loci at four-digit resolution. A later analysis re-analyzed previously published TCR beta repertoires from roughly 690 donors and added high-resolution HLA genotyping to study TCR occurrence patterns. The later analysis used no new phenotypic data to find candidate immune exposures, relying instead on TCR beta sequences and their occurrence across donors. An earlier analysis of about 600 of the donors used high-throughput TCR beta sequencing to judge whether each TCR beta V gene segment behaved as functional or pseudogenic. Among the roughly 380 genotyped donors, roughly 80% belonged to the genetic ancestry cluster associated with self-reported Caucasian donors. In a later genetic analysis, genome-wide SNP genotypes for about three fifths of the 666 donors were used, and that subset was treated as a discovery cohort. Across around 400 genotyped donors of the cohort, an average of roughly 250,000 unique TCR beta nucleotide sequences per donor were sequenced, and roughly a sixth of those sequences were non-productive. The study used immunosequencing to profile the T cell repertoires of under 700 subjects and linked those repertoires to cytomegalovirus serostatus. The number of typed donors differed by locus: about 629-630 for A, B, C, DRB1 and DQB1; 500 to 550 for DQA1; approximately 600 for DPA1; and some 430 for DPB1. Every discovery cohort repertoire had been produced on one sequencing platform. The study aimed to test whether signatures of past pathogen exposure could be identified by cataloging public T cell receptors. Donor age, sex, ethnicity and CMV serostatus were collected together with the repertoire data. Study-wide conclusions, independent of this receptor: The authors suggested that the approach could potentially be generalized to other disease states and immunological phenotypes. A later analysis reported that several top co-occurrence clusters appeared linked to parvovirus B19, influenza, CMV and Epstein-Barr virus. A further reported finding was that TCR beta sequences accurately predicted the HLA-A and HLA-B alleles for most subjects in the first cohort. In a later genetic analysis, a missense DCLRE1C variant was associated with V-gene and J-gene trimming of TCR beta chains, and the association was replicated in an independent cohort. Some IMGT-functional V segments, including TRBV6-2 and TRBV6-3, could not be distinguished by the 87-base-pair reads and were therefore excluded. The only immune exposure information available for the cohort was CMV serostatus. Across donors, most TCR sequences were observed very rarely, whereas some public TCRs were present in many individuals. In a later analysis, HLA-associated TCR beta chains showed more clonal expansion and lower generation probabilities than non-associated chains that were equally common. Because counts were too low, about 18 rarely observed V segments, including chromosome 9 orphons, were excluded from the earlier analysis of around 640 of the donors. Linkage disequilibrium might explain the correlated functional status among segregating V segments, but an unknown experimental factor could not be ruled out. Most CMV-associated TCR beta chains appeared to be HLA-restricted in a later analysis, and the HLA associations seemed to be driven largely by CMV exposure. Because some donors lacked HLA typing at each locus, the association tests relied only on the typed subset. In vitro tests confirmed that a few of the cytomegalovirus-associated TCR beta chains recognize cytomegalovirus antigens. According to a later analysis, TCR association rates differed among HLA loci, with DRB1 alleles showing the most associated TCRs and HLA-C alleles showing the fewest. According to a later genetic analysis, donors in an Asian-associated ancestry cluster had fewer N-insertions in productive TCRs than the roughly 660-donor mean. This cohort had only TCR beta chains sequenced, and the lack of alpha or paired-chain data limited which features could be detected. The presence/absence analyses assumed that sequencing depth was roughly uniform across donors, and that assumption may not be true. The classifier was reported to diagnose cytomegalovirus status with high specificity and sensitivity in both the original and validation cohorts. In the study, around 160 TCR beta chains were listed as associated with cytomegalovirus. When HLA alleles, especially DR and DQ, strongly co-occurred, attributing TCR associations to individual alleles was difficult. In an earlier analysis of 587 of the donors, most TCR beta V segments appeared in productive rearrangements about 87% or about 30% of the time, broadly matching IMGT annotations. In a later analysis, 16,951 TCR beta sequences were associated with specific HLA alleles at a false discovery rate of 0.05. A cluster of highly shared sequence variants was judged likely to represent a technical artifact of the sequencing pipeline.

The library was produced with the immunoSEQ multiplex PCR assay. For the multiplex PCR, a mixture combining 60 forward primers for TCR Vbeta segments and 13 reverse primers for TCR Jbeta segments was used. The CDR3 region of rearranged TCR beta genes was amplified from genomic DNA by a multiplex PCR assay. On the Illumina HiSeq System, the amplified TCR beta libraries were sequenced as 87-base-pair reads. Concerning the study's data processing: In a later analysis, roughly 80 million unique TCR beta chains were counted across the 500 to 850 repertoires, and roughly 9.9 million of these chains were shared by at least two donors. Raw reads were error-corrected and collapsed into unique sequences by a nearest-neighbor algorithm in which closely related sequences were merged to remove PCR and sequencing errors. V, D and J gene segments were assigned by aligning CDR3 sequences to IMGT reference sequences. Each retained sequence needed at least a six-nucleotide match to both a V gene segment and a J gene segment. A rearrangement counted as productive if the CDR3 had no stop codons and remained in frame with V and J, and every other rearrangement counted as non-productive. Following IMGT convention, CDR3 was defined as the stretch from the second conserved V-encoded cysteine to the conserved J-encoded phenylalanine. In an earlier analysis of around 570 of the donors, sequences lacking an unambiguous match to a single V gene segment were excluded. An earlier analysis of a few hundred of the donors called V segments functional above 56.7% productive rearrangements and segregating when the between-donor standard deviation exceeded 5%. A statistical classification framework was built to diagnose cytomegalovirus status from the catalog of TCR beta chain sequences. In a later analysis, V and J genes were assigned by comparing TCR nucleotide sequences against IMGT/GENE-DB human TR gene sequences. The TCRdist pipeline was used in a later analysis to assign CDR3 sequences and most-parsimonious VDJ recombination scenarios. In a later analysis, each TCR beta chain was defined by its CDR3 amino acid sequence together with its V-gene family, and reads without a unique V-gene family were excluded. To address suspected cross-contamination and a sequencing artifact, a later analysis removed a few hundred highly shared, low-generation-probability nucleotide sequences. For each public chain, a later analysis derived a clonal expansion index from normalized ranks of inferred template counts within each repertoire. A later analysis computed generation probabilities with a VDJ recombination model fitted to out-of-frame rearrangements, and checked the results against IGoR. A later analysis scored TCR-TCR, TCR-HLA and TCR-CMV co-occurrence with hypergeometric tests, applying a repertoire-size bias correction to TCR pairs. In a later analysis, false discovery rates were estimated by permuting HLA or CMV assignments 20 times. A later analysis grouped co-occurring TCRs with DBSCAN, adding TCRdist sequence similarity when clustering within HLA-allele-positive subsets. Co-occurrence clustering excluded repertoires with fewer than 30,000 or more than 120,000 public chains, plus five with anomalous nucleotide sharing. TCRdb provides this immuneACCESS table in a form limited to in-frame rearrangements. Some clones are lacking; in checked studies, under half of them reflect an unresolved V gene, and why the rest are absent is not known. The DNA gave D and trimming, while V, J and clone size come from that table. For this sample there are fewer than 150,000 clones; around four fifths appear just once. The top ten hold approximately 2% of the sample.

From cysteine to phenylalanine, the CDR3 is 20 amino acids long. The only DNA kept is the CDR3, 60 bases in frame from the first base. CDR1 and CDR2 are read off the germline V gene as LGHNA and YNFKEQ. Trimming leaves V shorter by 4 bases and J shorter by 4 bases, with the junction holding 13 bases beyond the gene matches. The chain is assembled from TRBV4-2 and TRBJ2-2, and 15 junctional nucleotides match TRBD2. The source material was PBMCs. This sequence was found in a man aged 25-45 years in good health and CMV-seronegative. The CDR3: CASSPTPGTSGRLGTGELFF. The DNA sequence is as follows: TGTGCCAGCAGCCCTACTCCCGGGACTAGCGGGAGGTTGGGCACCGGGGAGCTGTTTTTT.